Listed here is a single T cell receptor beta chain. What it recognizes is unknown. V lost 6 bases and J lost 3, with 12 bases in between. The CDR3 consists of 13 residues. This sample stems from a study of T cell responses to AZD1222 COVID-19 vaccine. Some clones are missing from TCRdb's copy, which holds only in-frame ones; the method was immunoSEQ multiplex PCR. The sample yields approximately 70,000 clones, 84% seen once. Findings and limits, study-wide: Recipients of AZD1222 seropositive at baseline numbered only 6 or 7. Variant regions that are unmutated are reportedly the target of nearly half of spike-specific TCRs.

J is TRBJ2-7 and V is TRBV12-3 or TRBV12-4; D may correspond to TRBD1 or TRBD2 (5 bases each). The sequence derives from an adult in good health. The specimen was peripheral blood, collected on day 0 of AZD1222 vaccination. CDR3 DNA sequence: TGTGCCAGCAGGGGGGAGCCCGACTACGAGCAGTACTTC. It codes for CASRGEPDYEQYF.